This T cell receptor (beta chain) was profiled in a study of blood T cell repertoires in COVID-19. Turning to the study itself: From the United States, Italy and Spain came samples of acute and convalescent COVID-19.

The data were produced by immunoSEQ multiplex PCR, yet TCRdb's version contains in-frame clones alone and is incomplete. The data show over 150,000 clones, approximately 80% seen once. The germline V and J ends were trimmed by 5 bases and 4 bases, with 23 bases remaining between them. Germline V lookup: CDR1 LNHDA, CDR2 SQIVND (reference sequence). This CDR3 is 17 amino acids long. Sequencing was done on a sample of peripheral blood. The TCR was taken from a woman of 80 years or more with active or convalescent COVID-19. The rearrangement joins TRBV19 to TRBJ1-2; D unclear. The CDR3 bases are TGTGCCAGTAGTCCCCCCCCGGTTGTGGGCGCCAGCTATGGCTACACCTTC. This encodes CASSPPPVVGASYGYTF.